This T cell receptor (beta chain) comes out of a study of cytomegalovirus exposure and HLA in healthy donors. The study, taken as a whole, reports: For most subjects, TCR beta sequences were reported to predict HLA-A and HLA-B alleles with accuracy. Cytomegalovirus-associated TCR beta chains were listed, numbering 150 to 200.

Germline V gene lookup returns CDR1 SGHNT and CDR2 YYREEE (reference sequence). The length of the CDR3 is 12 residues. V gave up 0 bases and J gave up 7 bases, with 5 bases separating them. A note on this clone: The antigen remains unidentified.

In the PCR, 60 Vbeta and 13 Jbeta primers were used. Assay used: immunoSEQ multiplex PCR; TCRdb lists only in-frame clones, some missing. The specimen's table records 140,000 to 150,000 clones. Sequenced input: PBMCs. The chain uses TRBV5-4 and TRBJ2-1; D is uncertain. The sequence derives from a woman between 45 and 60 years old in good health and CMV-seronegative. This CDR3 reads CASSLGSNEQFF. Here the CDR3 DNA reads TGTGCCAGCAGCTTGGGGAGTAATGAGCAGTTCTTC.